A single sample is the source of the 14 T cell receptor beta chains below, sequenced in a study of cytotoxic CD8 clonotypes in ibrutinib-treated CLL. TCRdb's table, derived via immunoSEQ multiplex PCR, lists solely in-frame clones and lacks some. The table lists approximately 120,000 clones, 84% of them singletons. The sample in question was PBMCs, obtained after 24 months of ibrutinib treatment. The receptor set was obtained from a human donor with chronic lymphocytic leukemia.

The V call is TRBV25-1, the J call TRBJ1-2; 7 bases are a match to TRBD1. The V gene end was trimmed by 1 base and the J gene end by 4 bases; junction bases not matched to a gene: 3. The germline CDR1 and CDR2 sequences are MGHDK and SYGVNS. The CDR3 consists of 14 residues. The CDR3 coding sequence is TGTGCCAGCAGTGAATGGGGGGACAGCTATGGCTACACCTTC. Its protein is CASSEWGDSYGYTF.

The chain recombines TRBV7-2 with TRBJ2-5, with D unclear. The germline V gene has CDR1 SGHTA and CDR2 FQGNSA. The CDR3 totals 14 residues. V dropped 2 bases and J dropped 5 bases, with 12 bases sitting between them. CDR3 sequence: CASSLSSPGETQYF. For the CDR3, the DNA is TGTGCCAGCAGCTTAAGTTCCCCCGGGGAGACCCAGTACTTC.

V usage is TRBV4-3 and J usage is TRBJ1-1, with TRBD1 matching over 9 bases. CDR1 and CDR2 from the germline V gene are LGHNA and YSLEER. This CDR3 region has 13 residues. V shed 5 bases, J shed 8 bases, and the junction held 6 bases outside the gene matches. The CDR3 coding sequence is TGCGCCAGCAGCGCCAGACAGGGGGGCGAAGCTTTCTTT. Protein sequence: CASSARQGGEAFF.

V and J are TRBV6-4 and TRBJ2-3; D call uncertain. The V gene's germline CDR1 is MRHNA and CDR2 SNTAGT. The CDR3 consists of 13 residues. The V end was cut by 3 bases, the J end by 5 bases, with 9 bases between. CDR3 DNA: TGTGCCAGCAGTGAAGGCGGCAAAGATACGCAGTATTTT. Translating gives CASSEGGKDTQYF.

V gene TRBV2 combines with J gene TRBJ2-7; D gene ambiguous. CDR3 length: 11 residues. Germline assignment: CDR1 SNHLY and CDR2 FYNNEI. V lost 9 bases, J lost 4 bases, and 10 bases lay in between. CDR3 sequence: CASLQLYEQYF. The CDR3 nucleotides are TGTGCCAGTTTACAGCTTTACGAGCAGTACTTC.

This clone was detected ten times or more. The chain joins TRBV11-2 to TRBJ1-4; no firm D call. Germline V gene lookup returns CDR1 SGHAT and CDR2 FQNNGV. V was trimmed by 3 bases and J by 8 bases, leaving 16 bases between them. The CDR3 length is 15 residues. Here the CDR3 DNA reads TGTGCCAGCAGCTTCCAAGGGTGGGGAGGAGAAAAACTGTTTTTT. Its translation is CASSFQGWGGEKLFF.

V is TRBV28 and J is TRBJ2-2, with D maybe TRBD1 (6 bases). Germline CDR1 reads MDHEN; CDR2 reads SYDVKM. V was clipped by 7 bases and J by 5 bases, with 20 bases between them. This CDR3 has 16 amino acids. The CDR3 reads CASIQWGQGNTGELFF. The DNA for the CDR3 is TGTGCCAGCATTCAATGGGGGCAGGGAAATACCGGGGAGCTGTTTTTT.

The J gene is TRBJ1-5, the V gene TRBV6-5; 9 bases are a match to TRBD1. CDR1 and CDR2 (germline): MNHEY, SVGAGI. The ends lost 6 bases at V and 4 bases at J; junction bases unmatched: 7. The CDR3 runs to 15 residues. The CDR3 region has the DNA TGTGCCAGCAGGCCCGGACAGGGGAGGAATCAGCCCCAGCATTTT. This gives the protein CASRPGQGRNQPQHF.

V gene TRBV7-6 combines with J gene TRBJ2-2, with TRBD2 matching 8 bases. The junction had 2 bases not matched to a gene; V was cut back by 1 base and J by 1 base. Germline assignment: CDR1 SGHVS and CDR2 FNYEAQ. CDR3 length: 16 amino acids. The CDR3 DNA sequence: TGTGCCAGCAGCTTAGGGACTAGCCTGAACACCGGGGAGCTGTTTTTT. Its translation is CASSLGTSLNTGELFF.

The chain has TRBV11-3 and TRBJ2-5; TRBD2 matches at 7 bases. The CDR3 runs to 14 residues. V gave up 5 bases and J gave up 3 bases; unmatched junction bases: 6. The germline gives CDR1 SGHNT, CDR2 YENEEA. The CDR3 DNA sequence: TGTGCCAGCAGCCCAATGGGGGGGGAAGAGACCCAGTACTTC. Its protein product is CASSPMGGEETQYF.

The gene calls are TRBV11-1 and TRBJ2-7; D not resolved. Germline CDR1 is SGHAT and CDR2 is FQDESV (reference sequence). Trimming shortened V by 1 base and J by 2 bases, and 6 bases separated the two germline ends. This CDR3 is built from 13 residues. CDR3 protein: CASSLGVAYEQYF. The DNA for the CDR3 is TGTGCCAGCAGCTTAGGGGTAGCCTACGAGCAGTACTTC.

This clone has a single count. The chain carries TRBV11-2 and TRBJ1-4; 9 bases match TRBD1. The trim removed 4 bases at V and 5 bases at J, leaving 11 bases unmatched. This CDR3 has 17 amino acids. Germline CDR1 is SGHAT and CDR2 is FQNNGV. In DNA, the CDR3 is TGTGCCAGCAGCTCCAGCTGGGGGACAGGGCAGAATGAAAAACTGTTTTTT. It yields the protein CASSSSWGTGQNEKLFF. Full variable domain (missing parts from reference TRBV11-2 and TRBJ1-4): EAGVAQSPRYKIIEKRQSVAFWCNPISGHATLYWYQQILGQGPKLLIQFQNNGVVDDSQLPKDRFSAERLKGVDSTLKIQPAKLEDSAVYLCASSSSWGTGQNEKLFFGSGTQLSVL.

V and J are TRBV5-1 and TRBJ2-7, with 7 bases that match TRBD1. V lost 5 bases and J lost 6; bases outside the gene matches: 11. CDR3 length: 14 residues. CDR1 and CDR2 from the germline V gene are SGHRS and YFSETQ. CDR3: CASRTGQSVLEQYF. The DNA of the CDR3 is TGCGCCAGCAGGACGGGACAGAGCGTCCTCGAGCAGTACTTC.

The chain recombines TRBV11-3 with TRBJ2-2; D ambiguous. The CDR3 sequence is 12 residues long. The V end lost 0 bases, the J end lost 4 bases, and 0 bases lay between the germline ends. Germline assignment: CDR1 SGHNT and CDR2 YENEEA. The CDR3 coding sequence is TGTGCCAGCAGCTTAGACACCGGGGAGCTGTTTTTT. Amino acid sequence: CASSLDTGELFF.